The rows below give T cell receptor beta chains drawn from one sample of a study of siplizumab effects on memory and regulatory T cells. Repertoires were generated with immunoSEQ multiplex PCR, while TCRdb's copy carries only in-frame clones and drops some. This table holds 110,000 or so clones, approximately 92% found once. Sequences were obtained from non-Treg CD4+ T cells sorted from blood. The receptors were sampled from a human donor in good health. The CDR3 runs from the conserved cysteine through the conserved F or W.

J gene	V gene	CDR3 protein
TRBJ2-5	TRBV5-1	CASSFQQETQYF
TRBJ2-7	TRBV15	CATGTGGVSYEQYF
TRBJ1-2	TRBV4-1	CASSQDDRANYGYTF
TRBJ1-1	TRBV6-6	CASSAVTEAFF
TRBJ2-7	TRBV6-5	CASSLPGHNYEQYF
TRBJ1-2	TRBV30	CAWKVSVGYTF
TRBJ2-1	TRBV5-1	CASSLESGAYNEQFF
TRBJ1-1	TRBV30	CAWGDLDTEAFF
TRBJ1-2	TRBV5-1	CASRPGQGLDGYTF
TRBJ2-5	TRBV7-3	CASSLHRDSQETQYF
TRBJ1-3	TRBV9	CASSLTTGLSGNTIYF
TRBJ2-2	TRBV7-3	CASSPIPGQQNTGELFF
TRBJ1-2	TRBV27	CATAWQGAVFGGYTF
TRBJ2-7	TRBV6-5	CASSYRYEQYF
TRBJ2-3	TRBV30	CAWSAGTSGGRTDTQYF
TRBJ1-5	TRBV6-6	CASSYLDSNQPQHF
TRBJ2-5	TRBV19	CASSSWTGGRETQYF
TRBJ1-2	TRBV4-1	CASSQGPRRGGTKGHYGYTF